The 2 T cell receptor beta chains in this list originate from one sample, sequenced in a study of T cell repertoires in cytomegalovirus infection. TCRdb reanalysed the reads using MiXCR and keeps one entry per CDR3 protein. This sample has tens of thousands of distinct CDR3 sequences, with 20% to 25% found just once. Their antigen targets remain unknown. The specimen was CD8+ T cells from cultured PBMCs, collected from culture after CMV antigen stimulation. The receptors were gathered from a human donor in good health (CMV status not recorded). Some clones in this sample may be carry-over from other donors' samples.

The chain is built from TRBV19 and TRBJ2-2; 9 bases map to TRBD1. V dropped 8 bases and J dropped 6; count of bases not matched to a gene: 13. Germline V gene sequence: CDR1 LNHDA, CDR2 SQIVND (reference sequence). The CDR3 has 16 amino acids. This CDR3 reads CASRGPGQGHSGELFF. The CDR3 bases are TGTGCCAGTCGAGGGCCGGGACAGGGTCACTCCGGGGAGCTGTTTTTT.

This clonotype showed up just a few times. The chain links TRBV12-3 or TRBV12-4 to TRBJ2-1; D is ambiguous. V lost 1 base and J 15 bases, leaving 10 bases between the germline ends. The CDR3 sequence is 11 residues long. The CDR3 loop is CASSLGTNTFF. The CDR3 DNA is TGTGCCAGCAGTTTAGGAACCAACACGTTCTTC.